One sample yielded the 2 T cell receptor beta chains listed below, sequenced in a study of T cell repertoires in cytomegalovirus infection. From the reads, TCRdb called clonotypes with MiXCR, one entry per CDR3 protein. This sample carries 750,000 to 950,000 distinct CDR3 sequences, 25% to 35% of them seen once, and the ten largest clones take about an eighth. These receptors' targets are unknown. The specimen comprised cultured CD8+ T cells from PBMCs, sampled from culture after CMV antigen stimulation. Source of these receptors: a human donor in good health (CMV status not recorded). Some clones in this sample may be carry-over from other donors' samples.

This clonotype was detected a few times. The J gene is TRBJ2-2, the V gene TRBV7-6, with 8 bases aligning to TRBD2. The V segment lost 5 bases and the J segment 4 bases; nucleotides outside the gene matches: 9. Germline values: CDR1 SGHVS, CDR2 FNYEAQ. CDR3 size: 16 residues. The DNA of the CDR3 is TGTGCCAGCAGCCCCACCGGGGGGGGAGTCACCGGGGAGCTGTTTTTT. This sequence encodes CASSPTGGGVTGELFF.

This clonotype was counted many times. The chain combines TRBV7-2 with TRBJ2-7; TRBD2 aligns across 8 bases. The CDR3 length is 15 residues. The junction had 8 bases not matched to a gene; V was cut back by 2 bases and J by 5 bases. In germline, CDR1 is SGHTA, CDR2 FQGNSA. The CDR3, as DNA: TGTGCCAGCAGCTTAAACGGGGGGGCCACGAACGAGCAGTACTTC. This translates into CASSLNGGATNEQYF.